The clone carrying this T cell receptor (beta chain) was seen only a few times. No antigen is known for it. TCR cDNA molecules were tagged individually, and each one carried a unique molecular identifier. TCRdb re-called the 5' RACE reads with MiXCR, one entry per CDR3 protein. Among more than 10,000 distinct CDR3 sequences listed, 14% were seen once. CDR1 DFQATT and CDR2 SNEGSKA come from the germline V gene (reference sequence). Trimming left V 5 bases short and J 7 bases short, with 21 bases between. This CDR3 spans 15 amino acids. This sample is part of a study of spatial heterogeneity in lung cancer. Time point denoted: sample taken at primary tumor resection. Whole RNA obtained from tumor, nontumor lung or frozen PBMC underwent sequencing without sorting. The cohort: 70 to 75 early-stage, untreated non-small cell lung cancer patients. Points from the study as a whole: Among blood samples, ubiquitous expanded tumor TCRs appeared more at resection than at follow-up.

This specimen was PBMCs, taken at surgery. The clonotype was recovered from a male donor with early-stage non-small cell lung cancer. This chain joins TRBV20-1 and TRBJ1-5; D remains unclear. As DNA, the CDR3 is TGCAGTGCTTACTTCCGGAGACAAGGTCCCCAGCCCCAGCATTTT. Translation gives CSAYFRRQGPQPQHF.